The 17 T cell receptor beta chains in this list originate from one sample, sequenced in a study of naive CD8 T cells in extremely preterm neonates. Overall study findings and caveats: Preterm infants showed shorter CDR3s, fewer N additions and less trimming than older groups.

Their cognate antigens are unknown. Clones were sequenced by immunoSEQ multiplex PCR, and TCRdb holds only the in-frame ones, with some missing. The table records 20,000 to 30,000 clones, about nine tenths of them present only once. Samples were taken at extremely preterm deliveries at about 23-27 weeks of gestation. Sequencing was performed on naive CD8+ T cells from cord blood. The receptor source for this set is a boy who was born preterm.

V and J are TRBV7-3 and TRBJ2-3, with 11 bases identical to TRBD2. CDR3 length: 17 residues. The germline gives CDR1 SGHTA, CDR2 FQGTGA. The junction had 2 bases not matched to a gene; V was cut back by 0 bases and J by 0 bases. The CDR3 nucleotides read TGTGCCAGCAGCTTAACTAGCGGGGGGGCCAGCACAGATACGCAGTATTTT. This codes for CASSLTSGGASTDTQYF.

The chain couples TRBV29-1 to TRBJ2-7, with D perhaps matching TRBD1 (6 bases). CDR1 and CDR2 (germline): SQVTM, ANQGSEA. Trimming removed 6 bases at V and 0 bases at J, with 9 bases between. The CDR3 contains 12 residues. As DNA, the CDR3 is TGCAGCGTCTTGGACAGCTCCTACGAGCAGTACTTC. Amino acids: CSVLDSSYEQYF.

The V and J genes are TRBV5-6 and TRBJ1-4, with D unclear. The V end was cut by 3 bases, the J end by 7 bases, with 4 bases between. The CDR3 has 11 residues. Germline CDR1 and CDR2: SGHDT and YYEEEE. Written as DNA, the CDR3 is TGTGCCAGCAGCTACAGTGAAAAACTGTTTTTT. Translation: CASSYSEKLFF.

The gene calls are TRBV9 and TRBJ2-5, with D possibly TRBD2 on 6 matching bases. The CDR3 has 16 residues. V was shortened by 0 bases and J by 2 bases, with 14 bases between the two germline ends. The germline gives CDR1 SGDLS, CDR2 YYNGEE. The CDR3 is CASSVAGSGPQETQYF. In DNA, the CDR3 is TGTGCCAGCAGCGTAGCTGGGAGCGGGCCACAAGAGACCCAGTACTTC.

The J gene is TRBJ2-3, the V gene TRBV4-2; 12 nucleotides align to TRBD2. V was pared by 0 bases and J by 2 bases, with 6 bases of the junction left unmatched. The CDR3 runs to 18 residues. Germline loops: CDR1 LGHNA, CDR2 YNFKEQ. The CDR3 loop reads CASSQERGLAGFTDTQYF. In nucleotides, the CDR3 is TGTGCCAGCAGCCAAGAACGGGGACTAGCGGGCTTCACAGATACGCAGTATTTT.

The chain carries TRBV19 and TRBJ1-6, with 9 bases that match TRBD1. Germline CDR1 is LNHDA and CDR2 is SQIVND (reference sequence). V shed 1 base, J shed 4 bases, and the junction held 2 bases outside the gene matches. The length of the CDR3 is 16 residues. This chain's CDR3 is CASSIGDRGYNSPLHF. In DNA form, the CDR3 reads TGTGCCAGTAGTATAGGAGACAGGGGGTATAATTCACCCCTCCACTTT.

CDR3 sequence: CASSGTGGYTQYF. DNA of the CDR3: TGTGCCAGCAGCGGGACAGGGGGCTATACGCAGTATTTT. The J gene is TRBJ2-3, the V gene TRBV9, with TRBD1 identical over 11 bases. CDR1 is SGDLS, CDR2 YYNGEE, per germline. The CDR3 is made up of 13 amino acids. Trimming cost V 3 bases and J 7 bases; bases outside gene matches: 1.

The genes are TRBV5-8 and TRBJ1-3; 9 nucleotides align to TRBD1. The CDR3 length is 15 residues. CDR1 is SGHTS, CDR2 YDEGEE, per germline. Unmatched junction bases numbered 2, after V lost 4 bases and J lost 0 bases. This CDR3 is CASSPDRGSGNTIYF. The CDR3 nucleotides are TGTGCCAGCAGCCCGGACAGGGGCTCTGGAAACACCATATATTTT.

This chain links TRBV4-1 with TRBJ2-3; D not certain. Germline CDR1 is MGHRA and CDR2 is YSYEKL. V was pared by 4 bases and J by 0 bases, with 11 bases between. CDR3 length: 15 residues. CDR3 nucleotides: TGCGCCAGCAGCCCGTTCCAAACTAGCACAGATACGCAGTATTTT. Its translation is CASSPFQTSTDTQYF.

This clone was counted a few times. V usage is TRBV5-1 and J usage is TRBJ2-7, with D hard to call. Per the germline V gene, CDR1 is SGHRS and CDR2 is YFSETQ. Trimming removed 0 bases at V and 2 bases at J, with 0 bases between. The CDR3 length is 11 residues. In nucleotides, the CDR3 is TGCGCCAGCAGCTTGGCCTACGAGCAGTACTTC. It is translated as CASSLAYEQYF.

The chain's CDR3 is CASSVGQFSYEQYF. The CDR3 DNA reads TGTGCCAGCAGCGTGGGACAGTTCTCCTACGAGCAGTACTTC. This chain connects TRBV9 to TRBJ2-7; 7 nucleotides align to TRBD1. This CDR3 region has 14 residues. Trimming at V came to 2 bases and at J to 0 bases, leaving 2 bases not matched to a gene. Germline V gene data show CDR1 as SGDLS and CDR2 as YYNGEE.

The chain employs TRBV29-1 and TRBJ2-7; 8 nucleotides agree with TRBD1. The CDR3 covers 11 residues. CDR1 is SQVTM and CDR2 is ANQGSEA in the germline V gene. Trimming took 5 bases from V and 3 from J; bases not matched to a gene: 0. The CDR3 nucleotides read TGCAGCGTTACAGGGGGCTACGAGCAGTACTTC. Translation gives CSVTGGYEQYF.

This clone has just a few counts. The V and J genes are TRBV7-9 and TRBJ1-1; possibly TRBD1 for D (5 bases). The length of the CDR3 is 12 residues. Germline V gene lookup returns CDR1 SEHNR and CDR2 FQNEAQ (reference sequence). V was pared by 5 bases and J by 1 base, with 5 bases between. Here the CDR3 reads CASSTGNTEAFF. CDR3 nucleotides: TGTGCCAGCAGCACAGGGAACACTGAAGCTTTCTTT.

The chain joins TRBV20-1 to TRBJ1-2, with a tentative D call TRBD1 (6 bases). Trimming stripped 6 bases from V and 4 bases from J, with 9 bases between. CDR1 and CDR2 (germline): DFQATT, SNEGSKA (reference sequence). This CDR3 is 11 amino acids long. The CDR3 reads CSATGGYGYTF. The CDR3 DNA sequence: TGCAGTGCGACAGGTGGCTATGGCTACACCTTC.

This CDR3 is CASSPSGGRSDTQYF. CDR3 in DNA: TGCGCCAGCAGCCCTAGCGGGGGGCGTTCAGATACGCAGTATTTT. The V gene is TRBV4-1, the J gene TRBJ2-3; TRBD2 matches at 11 bases. The junction had 4 bases not matched to a gene; V was cut back by 4 bases and J by 4 bases. The CDR3 extends over 15 amino acids. Germline assignment: CDR1 MGHRA and CDR2 YSYEKL.

The chain recombines TRBV4-3 with TRBJ2-1, with TRBD1 identical over 7 bases. Germline loops: CDR1 LGHNA, CDR2 YSLEER. The CDR3 runs 15 residues. The junction had 0 bases not matched to a gene; V was cut back by 1 base and J by 0 bases. CDR3 amino acids: CASSQGDSSYNEQFF. CDR3 coding DNA: TGCGCCAGCAGCCAAGGGGACAGCTCCTACAATGAGCAGTTCTTC.

This chain joins TRBV7-8 and TRBJ1-2, with 9 bases identical to TRBD1. J gave up 4 bases and V 0 bases, and 12 bases lay outside the gene matches. Germline CDR1 and CDR2: SGHVS and FQNEAQ. This CDR3 contains 18 residues. The CDR3 DNA sequence: TGTGCCAGCAGCTTAGCCATCTGGGACAGGGAGTGGGGCTATGGCTACACCTTC. Protein: CASSLAIWDREWGYGYTF.